The TCR beta chain under discussion was sequenced for a study of blood T cell repertoires in COVID-19. Overall study: Some COVID-19 samples were acute and others convalescent; all came from the United States, Italy and Spain. In each case, the material was cDNA or gDNA derived from T cells, B-cell-depleted T cells, or PBMCs.

In the original processing: Reference gene primer amplification gave estimated nucleated cell counts. Produced via immunoSEQ multiplex PCR; TCRdb's table is partial and in-frame only. That table furnishes V, J and clone size, whereas the DNA furnished D and trimming. The sample yields 130,000 to 150,000 clones, approximately 86% seen once. Trimming removed 4 bases from V and 4 bases from J; junction bases left unmatched: 7. This CDR3 is built from 15 residues. Looked up from germline, CDR1 is MDHEN and CDR2 is SYDVKM. This chain connects TRBV28 to TRBJ1-3; 7 positions match TRBD1. This sequence was found in a woman aged 40 to 50 with active or convalescent COVID-19. Sequenced material: peripheral blood. CDR3 in amino acids: CASSSFRGLGNTIYF. CDR3 bases: TGTGCCAGCAGTTCTTTCAGGGGGTTAGGAAACACCATATATTTT. Complete variable domain (other parts from reference TRBV28 and TRBJ1-3): DVKVTQSSRYLVKRTGEKVFLECVQDMDHENMFWYRQDPGLGLRLIYFSYDVKMKEKGDIPEGYSVSREKKERFSLILESASTNQTSMYLCASSSFRGLGNTIYFGEGSWLTVV.